Below, 27 T cell receptor beta chains from the same sample are listed, as sequenced in a study of identical twins. One entry per CDR3 protein results from TCRdb running MiXCR on the 5' RACE reads. The profile shows some 660,000 distinct CDR3 sequences, approximately 9% of them singletons. This sample was also put to use in a study of yellow fever vaccine responses in identical twins.

Sequencing was carried out using PBMCs. These receptors were collected from a woman under 30 in good health.

This clonotype was seen a handful of times. The chain couples TRBV28 to TRBJ1-5; D perhaps matches TRBD1 (5 bases). V was shortened by 6 bases and J by 1 base, with 16 bases between the two germline ends. Germline lookup yields CDR1 MDHEN and CDR2 SYDVKM. The CDR3 contains 16 residues. CDR3 region: CASSIWGLGSNQPQHF. CDR3 nucleotide sequence: TGTGCCAGCAGCATATGGGGGTTGGGGAGCAATCAGCCCCAGCATTTT.

This clonotype was observed a few times. The rearrangement links TRBV6-1 to TRBJ2-3, with TRBD2 matching 10 bases. The CDR3 loop spans 15 amino acids. CDR1 is MNHNS and CDR2 is SASEGT in the germline V gene. Germline trimming cut 6 bases from V and 7 bases from J; bases unmatched to any gene: 10. DNA of the CDR3: TGTGCCAGCAGAGTTAGCGGGGGGTCACGCAATACGCAGTATTTT. Encoded protein: CASRVSGGSRNTQYF.

V and J are TRBV6-1 and TRBJ2-3; 10 positions match TRBD2. V trimming: 6 bases; J trimming: 3 bases; junction bases outside the gene matches: 3. This CDR3 is built from 14 residues. CDR1 is MNHNS and CDR2 is SASEGT in the germline V gene. CDR3 loop: CASRDSGGTDTQYF. The CDR3 coding sequence is TGTGCCAGCAGAGATAGCGGGGGGACAGATACGCAGTATTTT.

This clonotype was found a few times. The chain has TRBV20-1 and TRBJ1-1; TRBD1 matches at 7 bases. This CDR3 is 15 amino acids long. The junction had 6 bases not matched to a gene; V was cut back by 2 bases and J by 0 bases. Germline loops: CDR1 DFQATT, CDR2 SNEGSKA (reference sequence). The CDR3 coding sequence is TGCAGTGCTAGATTCGGGGGACAGTTGAACACTGAAGCTTTCTTT. Its translation is CSARFGGQLNTEAFF.

This clonotype appeared a few times. The V gene is TRBV11-2, the J gene TRBJ2-3; TRBD2 agrees at 13 bases. This CDR3 is built from 17 residues. Germline CDR1 SGHAT, CDR2 FQNNGV. Trimming at V came to 5 bases and at J to 3 bases, leaving 8 bases not matched to a gene. The chain's CDR3 is CASSPRLAGGMTDTQYF. The CDR3 coding sequence is TGTGCCAGCAGCCCCCGACTAGCGGGAGGTATGACAGATACGCAGTATTTT.

This clonotype was recorded many times. The chain carries TRBV12-3 or TRBV12-4 and TRBJ2-7; D unresolved. V lost 0 bases, J lost 0 bases, and 15 bases lay in between. There are 17 residues in the CDR3. Here the CDR3 reads CASSLAVRGEGSYEQYF. As DNA, the CDR3 is TGTGCCAGCAGTTTAGCTGTCCGAGGTGAAGGCTCCTACGAGCAGTACTTC.

This chain uses TRBV6-5 with TRBJ1-6; 8 positions match TRBD1. The V gene end was trimmed by 4 bases and the J gene end by 10 bases; junction bases not matched to a gene: 6. Germline V gene data show CDR1 as MNHEY and CDR2 as SVGAGI. The length of the CDR3 is 14 residues. The CDR3 DNA reads as TGTGCCAGCAGTTCCACAGGGGGGGGATCACCCCTCCACTTT. It codes for CASSSTGGGSPLHF.

In its sample, this clonotype was seen many times. The chain joins TRBV27 to TRBJ2-2; the D gene is possibly TRBD2 (6 bases). Trimming shortened V by 1 base and J by 5 bases, and 8 bases separated the two germline ends. Germline CDR1 MNHEY, CDR2 SMNVEV (reference sequence). The CDR3 sequence is 14 residues long. The CDR3 reads CASSLFGGTGELFF. For the CDR3, the DNA is TGTGCCAGCAGTTTATTCGGGGGAACCGGGGAGCTGTTTTTT.

This clonotype came up a few times. V and J are TRBV29-1 and TRBJ2-7; tentatively, D is TRBD1 (5 bases). There are 11 residues in the CDR3. Germline V gene data show CDR1 as SQVTM and CDR2 as ANQGSEA. The V gene lost 4 bases and the J gene lost 3 bases, with 7 bases spanning the gap. For the CDR3, the DNA is TGCAGCGTTGTCAGGGACTACGAGCAGTACTTC. This sequence encodes CSVVRDYEQYF.

This clonotype was observed a handful of times. This chain joins TRBV18 and TRBJ2-1, with D maybe TRBD2 (6 bases). V lost 0 bases, J lost 6 bases, and 12 bases lay in between. Germline CDR1 reads KGHSH; CDR2 reads LQKENI. The CDR3 is 15 amino acids. The CDR3 reads CASSPPEGRSNEQFF. Written as DNA, the CDR3 is TGTGCCAGCTCACCACCGGAGGGTAGAAGCAATGAGCAGTTCTTC.

The V call is TRBV4-3, the J call TRBJ2-5; TRBD1 or TRBD2 may be the D gene (6 bases each). From germline, CDR1 is LGHNA and CDR2 YSLEER. The CDR3 totals 15 residues. V gave up 4 bases and J gave up 4 bases, with 16 bases separating them. CDR3 bases: TGCGCCAGCAGCCGTTGGGGGGCTGCCGGAGAGACCCAGTACTTC. Its protein is CASSRWGAAGETQYF.

This chain joins TRBV27 and TRBJ2-7; 8 bases map to TRBD2. This CDR3 is 14 amino acids long. Germline values: CDR1 MNHEY, CDR2 SMNVEV (reference sequence). Germline trimming cut 2 bases from V and 2 bases from J; bases unmatched to any gene: 2. The CDR3 sequence is CASSLGTRPYEQYF. The CDR3 region has the DNA TGTGCCAGCAGTTTAGGGACTAGACCCTACGAGCAGTACTTC.

This rearrangement joins TRBV4-3 to TRBJ2-7; TRBD2 matches 8 bases. CDR3 size: 16 residues. With V trimmed by 4 bases and J by 2 bases, 10 bases remained unmatched. Germline CDR1 is LGHNA and CDR2 is YSLEER. CDR3 amino acids: CASSRSRGVSTYEQYF. Written as DNA, the CDR3 is TGCGCCAGCAGCCGGTCGCGGGGGGTGTCAACCTACGAGCAGTACTTC.

This clonotype was observed a handful of times. The chain recombines TRBV10-3 with TRBJ2-3, with D unclear. The CDR3 is made up of 15 amino acids. Germline CDR1 and CDR2: ENHRY and SYGVKD. Trimming cost V 4 bases and J 0 bases, with 11 bases left between them. The CDR3 region is CAISGRFGSTDTQYF. CDR3 DNA: TGTGCCATCAGTGGAAGGTTCGGGAGCACAGATACGCAGTATTTT.

This chain links TRBV2 with TRBJ2-7; 7 bases line up with TRBD2. The trim removed 6 bases at V and 2 bases at J, leaving 13 bases unmatched. In germline, CDR1 is SNHLY, CDR2 FYNNEI. The CDR3 sequence is 16 residues long. The CDR3 region has the DNA TGTGCCAGCAGGGGATCTCTGCGACTAGCTCCCTACGAGCAGTACTTC. Its translation: CASRGSLRLAPYEQYF.

This clonotype was counted ten times or more. The chain employs TRBV27 and TRBJ2-1, with 7 bases that match TRBD2. Germline assignment: CDR1 MNHEY and CDR2 SMNVEV (reference sequence). The CDR3 totals 13 residues. V shed 2 bases and J 7 bases; nucleotides not matched to a gene: 2. CDR3 bases: TGTGCCAGCAGTTTAGCGGGACTAAATGAGCAGTTCTTC. It translates to CASSLAGLNEQFF.

The chain is built from TRBV6-1 and TRBJ1-1; no reliable D call. Germline V CDR1 and CDR2: MNHNS, SASEGT. The CDR3 length is 13 residues. V dropped 6 bases and J dropped 1 base, with 9 bases sitting between them. CDR3 in amino acids: CASSPGWNTEAFF. The CDR3 coding sequence is TGTGCCAGCAGCCCCGGGTGGAACACTGAAGCTTTCTTT.

Only a few counts were recorded for this clonotype. The chain uses TRBV10-3 and TRBJ2-2, with 12 nucleotides matching TRBD2. The CDR3 is 15 amino acids. After removal of 2 bases from V and 5 bases from J, the junction contained 0 bases not matched to a gene. Germline V gene sequence: CDR1 ENHRY, CDR2 SYGVKD. CDR3 coding DNA: TGTGCCATCAGTGAGCTAGCGGGAGGGACCGGGGAGCTGTTTTTT. Its translation is CAISELAGGTGELFF.

The chain carries TRBV6-4 and TRBJ2-2; no clear D gene. CDR3 length equals 14 residues. In germline, CDR1 is MRHNA, CDR2 SNTAGT. Trimming removed 4 bases from V and 2 bases from J, with 8 bases in between. CDR3 in DNA: TGTGCCAGCAGTGGTGTGACTAACACCGGGGAGCTGTTTTTT. The encoded protein is CASSGVTNTGELFF.

CDR3 loop: CASSLWLAGFNEQFF. DNA for the CDR3: TGTGCCAGCAGTTTATGGCTAGCGGGGTTCAATGAGCAGTTCTTC. This sequence joins TRBV12-3 or TRBV12-4 and TRBJ2-1; 9 nucleotides agree with TRBD2. The V gene end was trimmed by 2 bases and the J gene end by 6 bases; junction bases not matched to a gene: 5. The CDR3 contains 15 residues.

The V and J genes are TRBV12-3 or TRBV12-4 and TRBJ2-1; TRBD2 matches at 8 bases. The CDR3 has 18 residues. J lost 0 bases, V lost 6 bases, and 13 bases had no gene match. This CDR3 is CASSTHTGGLSSYNEQFF. For the CDR3, the DNA is TGTGCCAGCAGCACACATACGGGGGGGCTGAGCTCCTACAATGAGCAGTTCTTC.

This clonotype was seen a handful of times. This sequence joins TRBV4-1 and TRBJ1-1, with D possibly being TRBD1 (6 bases). The CDR3 totals 14 residues. V was trimmed by 0 bases and J by 9 bases, leaving 14 bases between them. CDR1 MGHRA and CDR2 YSYEKL come from the germline V gene. The CDR3 nucleotides are TGCGCCAGCAGCCAAGAAGGACAGCGTGGGAAAGCTTTCTTT. It yields the protein CASSQEGQRGKAFF.

The V and J genes are TRBV6-5 and TRBJ2-7; D gene ambiguous. V was shortened by 0 bases and J by 2 bases, with 5 bases between the two germline ends. Germline CDR1 and CDR2: MNHEY and SVGAGI. This CDR3 contains 13 residues. In DNA form, the CDR3 reads TGTGCCAGCAGTTACTCGGGGACCTACGAGCAGTACTTC. This sequence encodes CASSYSGTYEQYF.

This clonotype came up a few times. The chain carries TRBV7-2 and TRBJ1-2; D might be TRBD1 (5 bases). The CDR3 is 15 amino acids. V was shortened by 1 base and J by 0 bases, with 9 bases between the two germline ends. Germline V gene lookup returns CDR1 SGHTA and CDR2 FQGNSA. As DNA, the CDR3 is TGTGCCAGCAGCTTAGACAGGCTTGCTAACTATGGCTACACCTTC. Protein product: CASSLDRLANYGYTF.

This clonotype was detected a few times. This rearrangement joins TRBV19 to TRBJ2-4, with TRBD2 matching 7 bases. The CDR3 loop spans 12 amino acids. V was clipped by 4 bases and J by 9 bases; unmatched bases: 3. Germline V lookup: CDR1 LNHDA, CDR2 SQIVND (reference sequence). The CDR3 nucleotides are TGTGCCAGTAGTACGCCGGGGGGCATTCAGTACTTC. Protein sequence: CASSTPGGIQYF.

CDR3 loop: CASSFVRSAETQYF. The CDR3 DNA reads TGTGCCAGCAGTTTCGTCCGCTCGGCGGAGACCCAGTACTTC. The chain couples TRBV12-3 or TRBV12-4 to TRBJ2-5; the D is unclear. The CDR3 is made up of 14 amino acids. V lost 3 bases and J lost 5, with 13 bases in between.

In its sample, this clonotype ranks as medium-sized. This chain uses TRBV7-6 with TRBJ1-2; D may be TRBD1 (6 bases). The CDR3 contains 13 residues. Trimming took 4 bases from V and 3 from J, leaving 9 bases between them. The germline V gene has CDR1 SGHVS and CDR2 FNYEAQ. DNA of the CDR3: TGTGCCAGCAGCTATGGACAGTACTATGGCTACACCTTC. Translated: CASSYGQYYGYTF.